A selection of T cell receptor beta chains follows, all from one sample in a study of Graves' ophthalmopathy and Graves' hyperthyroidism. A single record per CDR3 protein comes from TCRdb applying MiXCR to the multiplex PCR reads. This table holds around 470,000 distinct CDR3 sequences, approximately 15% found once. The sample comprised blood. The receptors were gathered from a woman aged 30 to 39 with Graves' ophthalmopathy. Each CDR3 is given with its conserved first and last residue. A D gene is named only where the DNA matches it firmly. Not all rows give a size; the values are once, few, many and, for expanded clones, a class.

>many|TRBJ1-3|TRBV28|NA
CASSLYWTVNSGNTIYF
TGTGCCAGCAGTTTATATTGGACAGTCAACTCTGGAAACACCATATATTTT
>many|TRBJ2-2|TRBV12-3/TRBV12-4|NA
CASSLTSRATGELFF
TGTGCCAGCAGTTTAACGAGCAGGGCCACCGGGGAGCTGTTTTTT
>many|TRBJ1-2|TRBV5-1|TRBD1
CASSLKAGGKANYGYTF
TGCGCCAGCAGCTTGAAGGCAGGGGGTAAAGCTAACTATGGCTACACCTTC
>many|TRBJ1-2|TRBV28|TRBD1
CASSSPGGKYGYTF
TGTGCCAGCAGTTCCCCAGGGGGCAAGTATGGCTACACCTTC
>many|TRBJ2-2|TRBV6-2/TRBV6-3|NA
CASRGSTGELFF
TGTGCCAGCAGAGGATCCACCGGGGAGCTGTTTTTT
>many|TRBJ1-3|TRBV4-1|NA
CASSQGGTGNTIYF
TGCGCCAGCAGCCAAGGAGGGACTGGAAACACCATATATTTT
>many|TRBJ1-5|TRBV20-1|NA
CSAGAGTQPQHF
TGCAGTGCCGGGGCAGGGACTCAGCCCCAGCATTTT
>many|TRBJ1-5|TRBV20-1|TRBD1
CSATTGDSYQPQHF
TGCAGTGCTACCACAGGGGATTCATATCAGCCCCAGCATTTT
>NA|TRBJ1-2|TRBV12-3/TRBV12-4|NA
CASSSQRLYGYTF
TGTGCCAGCAGTTCACAGAGACTCTATGGCTACACCTTC
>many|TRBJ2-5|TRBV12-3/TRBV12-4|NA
CASSPRQPQETQYF
TGTGCCAGCAGTCCACGACAGCCACAAGAGACCCAGTACTTC
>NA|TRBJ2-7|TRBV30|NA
CAWSVVGTELYEQYF
TGTGCCTGGAGTGTAGTAGGGACGGAACTCTACGAGCAGTACTTC
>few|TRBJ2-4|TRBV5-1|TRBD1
CASSSGQGVKAKNIQYF
TGCGCCAGCAGCTCCGGACAGGGGGTCAAAGCCAAAAACATTCAGTACTTC
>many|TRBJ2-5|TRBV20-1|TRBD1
CSAAGLRDRAIQETQYF
TGCAGTGCTGCGGGCCTTAGGGACAGGGCCATCCAAGAGACCCAGTACTTC
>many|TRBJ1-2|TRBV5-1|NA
CASSASGTLSYGYTF
TGCGCCAGCAGCGCATCCGGGACACTCTCCTATGGCTACACCTTC
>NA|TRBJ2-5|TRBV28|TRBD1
CASSLLGGAGETQYF
TGTGCCAGCAGTTTATTAGGGGGCGCCGGAGAGACCCAGTACTTC
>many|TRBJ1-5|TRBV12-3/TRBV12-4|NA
CASSFYGVGPQHF
TGTGCCAGCAGTTTCTATGGTGTGGGTCCCCAGCATTTT
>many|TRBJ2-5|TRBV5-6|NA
CASSSRRKQETQYF
TGTGCCAGCAGCTCTAGACGGAAGCAAGAGACCCAGTACTTC
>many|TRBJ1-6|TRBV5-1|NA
CASVDLNSPLHF
TGCGCCAGCGTCGATCTGAATTCACCCCTCCACTTT
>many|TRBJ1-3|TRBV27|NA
CASSLFWGSGNTIYF
TGTGCCAGCAGTTTATTTTGGGGATCTGGAAACACCATATATTTT
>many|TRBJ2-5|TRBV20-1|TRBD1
CSAGPGGQETQYF
TGCAGTGCTGGTCCAGGGGGTCAAGAGACCCAGTACTTC
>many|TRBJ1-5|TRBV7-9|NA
CASSEDNSNQPQHF
TGTGCCAGCAGCGAAGATAATAGCAATCAGCCCCAGCATTTT
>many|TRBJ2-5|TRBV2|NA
CASNEPQESQETQYF
TGTGCCAGCAACGAGCCCCAGGAGTCCCAAGAGACCCAGTACTTC
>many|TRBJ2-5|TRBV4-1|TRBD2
CASSQEGIAGVRETQYF
TGCGCCAGCAGCCAAGAGGGGATAGCGGGAGTTCGGGAGACCCAGTACTTC
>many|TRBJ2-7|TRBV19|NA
CASSIDRSGGSYEQYF
TGTGCCAGTAGTATAGATCGATCAGGAGGTTCCTACGAGCAGTACTTC
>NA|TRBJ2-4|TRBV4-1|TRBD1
CASSSPGTAKAKNIQYF
TGCGCCAGCAGCAGTCCCGGGACAGCGAAAGCCAAAAACATTCAGTACTTC
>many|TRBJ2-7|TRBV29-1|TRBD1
CSVALGTGQTYEQYF
TGCAGCGTCGCTTTGGGGACAGGACAAACCTACGAGCAGTACTTC
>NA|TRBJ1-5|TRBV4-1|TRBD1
CASSQDWDSEGNQPQHF
TGCGCCAGCAGCCAAGATTGGGACAGTGAAGGCAATCAGCCCCAGCATTTT
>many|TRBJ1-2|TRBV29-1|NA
CSVGQAPSGYTF
TGCAGCGTTGGACAGGCCCCCAGTGGCTACACCTTC
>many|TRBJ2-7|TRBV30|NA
CAWSERHEQYF
TGTGCCTGGAGCGAAAGGCACGAGCAGTACTTC
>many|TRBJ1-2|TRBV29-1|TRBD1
CSVPWAGGFDGYTF
TGCAGCGTGCCCTGGGCAGGGGGATTTGACGGCTACACCTTC
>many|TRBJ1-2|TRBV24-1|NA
CATSDLSSSYGYTF
TGTGCCACCAGTGATTTGAGCAGTTCCTATGGCTACACCTTC
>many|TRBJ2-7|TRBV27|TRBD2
CASRTTSAYISYEQYF
TGTGCCAGCAGGACGACTAGCGCGTATATCTCCTACGAGCAGTACTTC
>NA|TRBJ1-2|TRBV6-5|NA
CASSSLSSGVGYTF
TGTGCCAGCAGTTCCCTCTCCTCAGGGGTTGGCTACACCTTC
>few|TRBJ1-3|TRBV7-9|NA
CASSSHVGPGNTIYF
TGTGCCAGCAGCTCCCATGTAGGGCCGGGAAACACCATATATTTT
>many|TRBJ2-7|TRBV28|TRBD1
CASSPLTGGGYEQYF
TGTGCCAGCAGTCCTCTGACAGGGGGAGGGTACGAGCAGTACTTC
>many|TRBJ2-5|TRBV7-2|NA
CATSPGRNQETQYF
TGTGCCACCTCTCCCGGACGGAACCAAGAGACCCAGTACTTC
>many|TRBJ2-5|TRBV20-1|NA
CSAATGQRTQYF
TGCAGTGCCGCTACAGGGCAGAGGACCCAGTACTTC
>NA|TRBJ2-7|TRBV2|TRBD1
CASSEGDRGPQQYF
TGTGCCAGCAGTGAAGGAGACAGGGGGCCCCAGCAGTACTTC
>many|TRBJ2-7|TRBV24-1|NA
CATSDSRDGSYEQYF
TGTGCCACCAGTGATTCGAGGGACGGCTCCTACGAGCAGTACTTC
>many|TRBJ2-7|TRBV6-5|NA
CASSYGSVRGSNDEQYF
TGTGCCAGCAGTTATGGCTCGGTCCGGGGTTCGAACGACGAGCAGTACTTC
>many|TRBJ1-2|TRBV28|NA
CASRYSRVSDGYTF
TGTGCCAGCAGATACTCCCGGGTCTCGGATGGCTACACCTTC
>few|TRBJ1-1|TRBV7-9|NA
CASSSSAGGNTEAFF
TGTGCCAGCAGTTCTTCCGCCGGGGGAAATACTGAAGCTTTCTTT
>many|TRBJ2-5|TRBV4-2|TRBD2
CASSQELASGGEETQYF
TGTGCCAGCAGCCAAGAATTGGCTAGCGGGGGGGAAGAGACCCAGTACTTC
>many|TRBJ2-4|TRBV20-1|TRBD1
CSALDRGGNIQYF
TGCAGTGCCCTGGACAGGGGGGGAAACATTCAGTACTTC
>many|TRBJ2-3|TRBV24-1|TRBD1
CATSDPGQVADTQYF
TGTGCCACCAGTGATCCGGGACAGGTCGCAGATACGCAGTATTTT
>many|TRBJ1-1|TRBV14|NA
CASSQVPGGTEAFF
TGTGCCAGCAGCCAAGTCCCGGGGGGCACTGAAGCTTTCTTT
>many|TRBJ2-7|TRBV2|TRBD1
CASSVGQGMNEQYF
TGTGCCAGCAGTGTGGGACAGGGGATGAACGAGCAGTACTTC
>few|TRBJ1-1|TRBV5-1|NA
CASRGHDTEAFF
TGCGCCAGCAGGGGCCATGACACTGAAGCTTTCTTT
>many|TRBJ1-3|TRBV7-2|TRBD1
CASSRDRASGNTIYF
TGTGCCAGCAGTCGGGACAGGGCCTCTGGAAACACCATATATTTT
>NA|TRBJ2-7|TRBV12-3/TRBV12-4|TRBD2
CASNRGVAGKQYF
TGTGCCAGCAACCGAGGGGTAGCGGGTAAGCAGTACTTC
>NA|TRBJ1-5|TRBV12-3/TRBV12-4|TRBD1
CASSNIRGQDSNQPQHF
TGTGCCAGCAGTAACATCCGGGGACAGGATAGCAATCAGCCCCAGCATTTT
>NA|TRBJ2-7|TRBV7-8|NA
CASSHQGSYEQYF
TGTGCCAGCAGCCACCAGGGTTCCTACGAGCAATACTTC
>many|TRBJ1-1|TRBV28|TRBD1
CASSRDRSSTEAFF
TGTGCCAGCAGCCGGGACAGGTCTAGCACTGAAGCTTTCTTT